This TCR beta chain was recorded in a study of blood T cells in healthy people across ages. It was with a sample-barcoded 5' primer and a J-beta primer mix that a second PCR of roughly 6 to 12 cycles was run. Researchers report that a template-switch adaptor with 12 random nucleotides tagged each cDNA molecule. In TCRdb, the 5' RACE reads were re-called with MiXCR into one record per CDR3 protein. The table has 1.5 million to 2 million distinct CDR3 sequences, about 50% seen once; the top ten hold roughly 2.1%. About this clonotype: Its target is unknown.

Study-wide points: The percentage of naive T cells correlated strongly with TCR beta diversity.

The origin of this receptor is a woman between 40 and 55 years old in good health. The sequenced material came from blood.

This CDR3 is CAISGGSTDTQYF. CDR3 coding DNA: TGTGCCATTAGCGGGGGAAGCACAGATACGCAGTATTTT. This chain links TRBV10-3 with TRBJ2-3; 9 positions agree with TRBD2. The ends lost 9 bases at V and 0 bases at J; junction bases unmatched: 1. There are 13 residues in the CDR3. CDR1 is ENHRY, CDR2 SYGVKD, per germline.